The sequence of this T cell receptor beta chain was determined in a study of response to subunit inactivated influenza vaccine. Study-wide results and caveats: A suggestion made by the authors is that each seasonal influenza vaccination recruits few new T cells.

As regards this clonotype: Its antigen is undetermined.

The germline V gene encodes CDR1 MGHRA and CDR2 YSYEKL. This CDR3 contains 16 residues. V dropped 1 base and J dropped 3; count of bases not matched to a gene: 4. TCRdb recomputed calls from the RT-PCR reads with MiXCR, one row per CDR3 protein. Of about 160,000 distinct CDR3 sequences listed, under 13% are singletons. The receptor was derived from a man aged 45 to 65 who received an inactivated influenza vaccine. Sequencing used non-naive T cells sorted from PBMCs, obtained more than 35 days after vaccination. J is TRBJ2-7 and V is TRBV4-1, with 12 bases lining up with TRBD2. CDR3 protein: CASSQVSSGRVYEQYF. The DNA of the CDR3 is TGCGCCAGCAGCCAAGTATCTAGCGGGAGGGTCTACGAGCAGTACTTC.